This record concerns one TCR beta chain sequence. There is no known antigen for this receptor. Base quality data are lacking; no much larger clone is found one base away. Taken from cysteine to phenylalanine, the CDR3 has 14 residues. This entry keeps only the CDR3 DNA: 42 bases, framed from base 1. The germline V gene (reference sequence) gives CDR1 as SGHNT and CDR2 as YYREEE. V is reduced by 1 base and J by 5 bases, leaving a spacing of 9 bases between them. This record belongs to a study of blood T cell repertoires in COVID-19 (TCRdb year 2020). Study-wide context: Samples covering the acute and convalescent phases of COVID-19 were provided by collaborators in the United States, Italy and Spain. The prospective study material was composed of cDNA or gDNA derived from T cells, B-cell-depleted T cells, or PBMCs. The dataset comprised deeply sampled blood TCRbeta repertoires from subjects exposed to, actively infected with, or recovered from COVID-19. The repertoires were made available in a free public database intended to serve as a resource for research on the immune response to SARS-CoV-2. The samples were drawn from the first 160 participants of the ongoing ImmuneRACE study and from roughly 1,300 subjects provided by 6 global collaborators. Nearly every sample came with metadata listing a de-identified subject ID, COVID-19 status, age in years and sex. HLA class I and class II types, where available, came from metadata supplied by the sample provider rather than from assay-based typing.

On the study overall, not on this receptor specifically: How much clinical and demographic metadata was included differed by source and by participant, and the metadata was provided uncurated.

TCRbeta CDR3 regions were amplified from genomic DNA using the immunoSEQ Assay, a bias-controlled multiplex PCR. In the authors' own workflow: Nucleated cell counts per sample were estimated from amplification of reference gene primers within the assay. To quantify the absolute abundance of each unique TCRbeta CDR3 rearrangement, sequence reads were collapsed and filtered. For each sample, productive Simpson clonality was calculated as the square root of Simpson's diversity index over productive rearrangements. TCRdb provides this immuneACCESS table in a form limited to in-frame rearrangements. Some clones are lacking; in checked studies, under half of them reflect an unresolved V gene, and why the rest are absent is not known. That table furnishes V, J and clone size, whereas the DNA furnished D and trimming. This sample is represented by 55,000 to 65,000 clones; roughly nine tenths of them were singletons. The ten largest clones represent less than 6.5% of the sample.

Collaborating institutions collected whole blood in K2EDTA tubes following their own protocols. For TCRbeta analysis, collaborators shipped samples in one of three forms: frozen whole blood, isolated PBMCs, or DNA extracted from either of those sample types. Sequenced material: peripheral blood. The sequence links TRBV5-4 to TRBJ1-4; the D gene is not confidently resolved. The TCR was taken from a man older than 75 in a cohort sampled during active COVID-19. The nucleotide sequence reads TGTGCCAGCAGCTTGCGAGGGCCAAATGAAAAACTGTTTTTT. It translates as CASSLRGPNEKLFF.